The rows below give T cell receptor beta chains drawn from one sample of a study of technical replicates of blood from a handful of donors. Clones were read by immunoSEQ multiplex PCR, and TCRdb kept only the in-frame ones, dropping some. The data hold roughly 70,000 clones, with approximately 90% observed a single time. Sample: T cells isolated from PBMCs. These receptors all come from a human donor in good health. The CDR3 runs from the conserved cysteine through the conserved F or W.

CDR3 protein	V gene
CASSQSGGPETQYF	TRBV4-1
CASRAVDRDYEQYF	TRBV6-6
CASSLGTGGQGYTF	TRBV7-9
CSVGVAGGKDTQYF	TRBV29-1
CASSLGDRNYEQYF	TRBV5-1
CASSFTTGNTEAFF	TRBV5-4
CASSLFRGLLETQYF	TRBV11-2
CASSQERGGYEQYF	TRBV4-1
CASSWSYVAVGQPQHF	TRBV5-5
CASSSSSANYGYTF	TRBV19
CASSEFRDGYTF	TRBV10-2
CASSFQAGTYSGANVLTF	TRBV27
CASSLFGTSDEQYF	TRBV5-5
CACLPADKAFF	TRBV30
CASSDRYKPQHF	TRBV2
CASSLVAGFETQYF	TRBV7-8
CASSIGGQGANQPQHF	TRBV19
CASSTGGAGNTIYF	TRBV11-3
CASSGDRGGKGEKLFF	TRBV19
CASSSSPGADGYTF	TRBV27
CASRDQTSGSYEQYF	TRBV6-5
CASSYLREGNNEQFF	TRBV7-2
CASSQDNPSGAYEQYF	TRBV4-1
CASSDRGSYEQYF	TRBV6-1
CAWSRSGQETQYF	TRBV30
CASTGGSLEQFF	TRBV28
CASSDRVSYGYTF	TRBV6-5
CATSRVGQGSYEQYF	TRBV15
CASSQDRDRQNGELFF	TRBV4-1
CASSLTSSADTQYF	TRBV7-9
CASSLSSGQAYNEQFF	TRBV28